This T cell receptor (beta chain) was captured by sequencing in a study of HIV-infected patients and healthy controls. Reverse transcription used about 510 ng RNA and constant-region primers for alpha and beta. Separate chain-specific third strand synthesis with multiplexing indices produced the alpha and beta libraries. A 5' RACE adapter with a random hexamer and the SP2 primer site was joined to cDNA. Second strand synthesis was primed from the SP2 site. TCRdb reprocessed the 5' RACE reads via MiXCR and lists one record per CDR3 protein. The sample contains 15,000 or so distinct CDR3 sequences, more than 8% of which appear only once. This CDR3 has 14 amino acids. Unmatched junction bases numbered 2, after V lost 5 bases and J lost 5 bases. All unsorted peripheral T cells were captured because whole blood was used without fractionation.

What was sequenced was blood. The chain links TRBV12-3 or TRBV12-4 to TRBJ2-2, with 10 nucleotides matching TRBD2. The sequence was obtained from an adult in good health. The CDR3 sequence is CASSTGLATGELFF. The CDR3 DNA reads as TGTGCCAGCAGTACGGGACTAGCGACCGGGGAGCTGTTTTTT.